One and the same sample provided the 32 T cell receptor beta chains below, sequenced in a study of T cells in Graves' hyperthyroidism and ophthalmopathy. There were TCR beta CDR3 regions amplified from RNA transcripts. An initial round of RT-PCR targeting the TCR CDR3 relied on the HTBI primer set. One entry per CDR3 protein, called by TCRdb with MiXCR from the multiplex PCR reads. The sample lists hundreds of thousands of distinct CDR3 sequences, about 14% occurring once. The sample taken for sequencing was blood. All receptors come from a woman between 45 and 65 years old with Graves' ophthalmopathy.

This clonotype was observed many times. The CDR3 DNA reads as TGTGCCAGCAGCTTACAGCGGGGACGGGCAGATACGCAGTATTTT. Its translation: CASSLQRGRADTQYF. The chain couples TRBV11-2 to TRBJ2-3; 7 bases line up with TRBD2. CDR1 SGHAT and CDR2 FQNNGV come from the germline V gene. The J segment lost 4 bases and the V segment lost 2 bases, leaving 6 bases of the junction unmatched. CDR3 length: 15 amino acids.

This clonotype was seen more than once but under ten times. The V call is TRBV18, the J call TRBJ2-3; 11 bases are a match to TRBD2. The germline gives CDR1 KGHSH, CDR2 LQKENI. CDR3 length: 17 amino acids. The ends lost 3 bases at V and 0 bases at J; junction bases unmatched: 5. DNA for the CDR3: TGTGCCAGCTCACCCCTAGCGGGAGGATCTAGCACAGATACGCAGTATTTT. It yields the protein CASSPLAGGSSTDTQYF.

This chain links TRBV6-1 with TRBJ2-6; 14 bases line up with TRBD2. The CDR3 is made up of 18 amino acids. Germline V gives CDR1 MNHNS, CDR2 SASEGT. V lost 8 bases to trimming and J lost 3 bases; unmatched junction nucleotides: 9. The CDR3: CASEGTSGSEDGANVLTF. CDR3 nucleotides: TGTGCCAGCGAGGGGACTAGCGGGAGTGAAGATGGGGCCAACGTCCTGACTTTC.

This chain joins TRBV20-1 and TRBJ2-2, with 11 positions matching TRBD2. The trim removed 2 bases at V and 6 bases at J, leaving 23 bases unmatched. The germline V gene has CDR1 DFQATT and CDR2 SNEGSKA (reference sequence). The CDR3 runs to 21 residues. CDR3 sequence: CSARNPYGRPGLAGGPGELFF. As DNA, the CDR3 is TGCAGTGCTAGAAACCCCTACGGGCGCCCGGGATTAGCGGGAGGGCCCGGGGAGCTGTTTTTT.

This clonotype was picked up a small number of times. The rearrangement joins TRBV28 to TRBJ2-6; 11 bases are a match to TRBD1. This CDR3 comprises 17 residues. Germline lookup yields CDR1 MDHEN and CDR2 SYDVKM. Losses at the gene ends were 5 bases for V and 3 bases for J; bases not matched to a gene: 6. The DNA for the CDR3 is TGTGCCAGCAGTGCGGGACAGGGGGTCGGTGGGGCCAACGTCCTGACTTTC. Residues: CASSAGQGVGGANVLTF. The full variable domain, rest sourced from reference TRBV28 and TRBJ2-6, is DVKVTQSSRYLVKRTGEKVFLECVQDMDHENMFWYRQDPGLGLRLIYFSYDVKMKEKGDIPEGYSVSREKKERFSLILESASTNQTSMYLCASSAGQGVGGANVLTFGAGSRLTVL.

The sample holds many counts of this clonotype. This chain joins TRBV24-1 and TRBJ2-5; 15 bases are a match to TRBD2. Losses at the gene ends were 11 bases for V and 5 bases for J; bases not matched to a gene: 8. CDR1 and CDR2 from the germline V gene are KGHDR and SFDVKD. This CDR3 is 15 amino acids long. In DNA form, the CDR3 reads TGTGCCATTCGGACTAGCGGGAGGGCCGTGGAGACCCAGTACTTC. As protein: CAIRTSGRAVETQYF.

There are many counts of this clonotype. The rearrangement links TRBV20-1 to TRBJ2-7; 9 bases align to TRBD1. The CDR3 extends over 16 amino acids. V dropped 0 bases and J dropped 0; count of bases not matched to a gene: 6. Germline values: CDR1 DFQATT, CDR2 SNEGSKA (reference sequence). The DNA of the CDR3 is TGCAGTGCTAGAGATCGGGTACAGGGGGCCTCCTACGAGCAGTACTTC. It yields the protein CSARDRVQGASYEQYF.

Comment on this clonotype: It may be a read error: a sequence one base away is much more abundant. The genes are TRBV20-1 and TRBJ2-1, with 13 bases identical to TRBD2. Trimming cost V 3 bases and J 9 bases; bases outside gene matches: 14. Germline lookup yields CDR1 DFQATT and CDR2 SNEGSKA (reference sequence). The CDR3 sequence is 17 residues long. Here the CDR3 reads CSARAQGLAGKICEQFF. In nucleotides, the CDR3 is TGCAGTGCTAGGGCCCAGGGACTAGCGGGAAAAATATGTGAGCAGTTCTTC.

This clonotype was counted ten times or more. The chain couples TRBV28 to TRBJ1-1; perhaps TRBD1 as D (6 bases). The CDR3 runs 13 residues. V was clipped by 7 bases and J by 11 bases, with 20 bases between them. Looked up from germline, CDR1 is MDHEN and CDR2 is SYDVKM. CDR3 sequence (DNA): TGTGCCAGCACCTTGGGTAGGGGGGGCTCGGCTTTCTTT. Its translation: CASTLGRGGSAFF.

This clonotype was observed once. A much larger clone differs by one base, so this may be a read error. J is TRBJ2-1 and V is TRBV5-1; perhaps TRBD2 as D (7 bases). CDR1 SGHRS and CDR2 YFSETQ come from the germline V gene. The CDR3 covers 16 residues. This chain's CDR3 is CASSLGGGERYNGQFF. CDR3 in DNA: TGCGCCAGCAGCTTGGGAGGGGGGGAACGGTACAATGGGCAGTTCTTC.

This clonotype showed up many times. The chain couples TRBV3-1 to TRBJ1-6; TRBD1 might be the D (5 bases). In germline, CDR1 is LGHDT, CDR2 YNNKEL (reference sequence). Between the trimmed V and J ends, which lost 0 bases and 10 bases, there was a span of 13 bases. This CDR3 region has 15 residues. This CDR3 is CASSQEGDRGSPLHF. The CDR3, as DNA: TGTGCCAGCAGCCAAGAGGGGGATAGGGGATCACCCCTCCACTTT.

The sample holds many counts of this clonotype. The chain recombines TRBV2 with TRBJ2-7; D is unclear. In germline, CDR1 is SNHLY, CDR2 FYNNEI. V lost 5 bases and J 6 bases, leaving 17 bases between the germline ends. The CDR3 is 14 residues long. The CDR3 region has the DNA TGTGCCAGCAGTCCTTCTCTGACTCGCTTCGAGCAGTACTTC. This gives the protein CASSPSLTRFEQYF.

This clonotype was seen a handful of times. The V gene is TRBV12-3 or TRBV12-4, the J gene TRBJ2-1; no clear D. The V and J ends lost 8 bases and 5 bases respectively, with 4 bases between them. CDR3 length: 10 residues. The CDR3 loop reads CASGHNEQFF. CDR3 coding DNA: TGTGCCAGCGGGCACAATGAGCAGTTCTTC.

This clonotype came up many times. The J gene is TRBJ2-2, the V gene TRBV28; 7 bases fit TRBD1. This CDR3 is built from 15 residues. CDR1 is MDHEN and CDR2 is SYDVKM in the germline V gene. J gave up 4 bases and V 2 bases, and 4 bases lay outside the gene matches. The CDR3 DNA sequence: TGTGCCAGCAGTTTACAAGGGGGCACCACCGGGGAGCTGTTTTTT. As protein: CASSLQGGTTGELFF.

This clonotype appeared many times. The rearrangement links TRBV18 to TRBJ2-6; D possibly corresponds to TRBD1 (5 bases). Germline V gene lookup returns CDR1 KGHSH and CDR2 LQKENI. Trimming left V 5 bases short and J 10 bases short, with 15 bases between. This CDR3 has 14 residues. Here the CDR3 DNA reads TGTGCCAGCTCATTGGGGCGATCGATGAACGTCCTGACTTTC. It yields the protein CASSLGRSMNVLTF.

This clonotype was picked up many times. The V gene is TRBV12-3 or TRBV12-4, the J gene TRBJ1-1, with TRBD1 matching 8 bases. The junction had 11 bases not matched to a gene; V was cut back by 6 bases and J by 5 bases. This CDR3 region has 15 residues. CDR3 sequence reads: CASRGQGERKTEAFF. The DNA of the CDR3 is TGTGCCAGCAGAGGACAGGGTGAAAGGAAGACTGAAGCTTTCTTT.

This clonotype appeared many times. The gene calls are TRBV5-1 and TRBJ2-1; 16 bases align to TRBD2. Germline V CDR1 and CDR2: SGHRS, YFSETQ. Trimming removed 3 bases from V and 2 bases from J; junction bases left unmatched: 8. The CDR3 is made up of 19 amino acids. The CDR3 loop is CASSSVPGLAGGTYNEQFF. The CDR3 bases are TGCGCCAGCAGCTCCGTCCCGGGACTAGCGGGAGGGACCTACAATGAGCAGTTCTTC. The complete variable domain, with remaining parts taken from reference TRBV5-1 and TRBJ2-1, reads KAGVTQTPRYLIKTRGQQVTLSCSPISGHRSVSWYQQTPGQGLQFLFEYFSETQRNKGNFPGRFSGRQFSNSRSEMNVSTLELGDSALYLCASSSVPGLAGGTYNEQFFGPGTRLTVL.

This clonotype was recorded many times. The chain carries TRBV28 and TRBJ2-5, with D perhaps matching TRBD1 (5 bases). The V gene lost 7 bases and the J gene lost 5 bases, with 23 bases spanning the gap. Germline V gene sequence: CDR1 MDHEN, CDR2 SYDVKM. This CDR3 comprises 16 residues. CDR3 in DNA: TGTGCCAGCACACCCCCCCGTGGGGCACACCGGGAGACCCAGTACTTC. This sequence encodes CASTPPRGAHRETQYF.

Only a few counts were recorded for this clonotype. The V and J genes are TRBV12-3 or TRBV12-4 and TRBJ1-5, with D perhaps matching TRBD1 (6 bases). The ends were cut back, 6 bases at V and 4 bases at J, with 13 bases in the middle. The CDR3 is 14 residues long. The DNA for the CDR3 is TGTGCCAGCAGCCCAGGGGAGGTTAATCAGCCCCAGCATTTT. This gives the protein CASSPGEVNQPQHF.

This clonotype was observed at least ten times. This sequence joins TRBV12-3 or TRBV12-4 and TRBJ2-7, with D possibly being TRBD1 (6 bases). Trimming took 2 bases from V and 2 from J, leaving 13 bases between them. The CDR3 has 15 residues. The CDR3 DNA follows: TGTGCCAGCAGTTTAATGGCAGGGGACCCCTACGAGCAGTACTTC. This encodes CASSLMAGDPYEQYF.

In its sample, this clonotype was seen a few times. The V gene is TRBV20-1, the J gene TRBJ2-1; 14 bases agree with TRBD2. The V gene end was trimmed by 1 base and the J gene end by 8 bases; junction bases not matched to a gene: 10. Germline V gene lookup returns CDR1 DFQATT and CDR2 SNEGSKA (reference sequence). The CDR3 contains 17 residues. CDR3 in DNA: TGCAGTGCTAGAGCCCGACTAGCGGGAGGGCCTCGGGATGAGCAGTTCTTC. It translates to CSARARLAGGPRDEQFF.

Remarks on this clonotype: Since a much larger clone is just one base distant, this may be a read error. In this CDR3 the conserved last residue, phenylalanine or tryptophan, is missing, so a read error is likely. The chain recombines TRBV30 with TRBJ2-3; 8 bases match TRBD1. CDR1 is GTSNPN and CDR2 is SVGIG in the germline V gene (reference sequence). Trimming took 5 bases from V and 1 from J; bases not matched to a gene: 5. CDR3 size: 14 residues. The CDR3 sequence is CAWELDRGTDTQYS. The CDR3 region has the DNA TGTGCCTGGGAGTTGGACAGGGGCACAGATACGCAGTATTCT.

This clonotype was seen many times. The chain carries TRBV28 and TRBJ2-5; TRBD2 matches 10 bases. The J segment lost 7 bases and the V segment lost 5 bases, leaving 16 bases of the junction unmatched. CDR3 length: 17 residues. In germline, CDR1 is MDHEN, CDR2 SYDVKM. CDR3: CASSANLVGTSAGTQYF. The DNA for the CDR3 is TGTGCCAGCAGTGCGAACTTGGTCGGGACTAGCGCAGGGACCCAGTACTTC.

The chain uses TRBV6-2 or TRBV6-3 and TRBJ2-2, with 8 bases identical to TRBD2. The V and J ends lost 7 bases and 6 bases, in that order; junction bases with no gene match: 7. Germline CDR1 and CDR2: MNHEY and SVGEGT. CDR3 length: 14 residues. DNA of the CDR3: TGTGCCAGCAACTATATAGCGGGGCCCGGGGAGCTGTTTTTT. Its translation is CASNYIAGPGELFF.

This clonotype was found many times. The chain uses TRBV6-5 and TRBJ2-3; D remains unclear. This CDR3 has 16 amino acids. Trimming took off 0 bases at V and 2 bases at J, with 12 bases between the two ends. CDR1 MNHEY and CDR2 SVGAGI come from the germline V gene. CDR3 sequence reads: CASSYSILGTTDTQYF. CDR3 bases: TGTGCCAGCAGTTACTCGATATTAGGCACCACAGATACGCAGTATTTT.

This clonotype was recorded a few times. The rearrangement links TRBV28 to TRBJ1-5, with a possible D match to TRBD1 (6 bases). CDR1 MDHEN and CDR2 SYDVKM come from the germline V gene. V dropped 6 bases and J dropped 3 bases, with 9 bases sitting between them. The CDR3 is 13 residues long. CDR3 residues: CASRWDTNQPQHF. The CDR3 DNA reads TGTGCCAGCAGATGGGACACCAATCAGCCCCAGCATTTT.

The rearrangement joins TRBV20-1 to TRBJ2-5, with 10 bases identical to TRBD1. This CDR3 is built from 14 residues. Germline V gene lookup returns CDR1 DFQATT and CDR2 SNEGSKA (reference sequence). V gave up 5 bases and J gave up 6 bases; unmatched junction bases: 9. The CDR3, as DNA: TGCAGTGCTGGACCGGGACAGGGGACGAAGACCCAGTACTTC. It codes for CSAGPGQGTKTQYF.

In its sample, this clonotype was seen many times. The V call is TRBV7-9, the J call TRBJ2-7; TRBD2 matches at 9 bases. Germline V lookup: CDR1 SEHNR, CDR2 FQNEAQ (reference sequence). The V and J ends lost 5 bases and 3 bases, in that order; junction bases with no gene match: 11. The CDR3 length is 16 residues. CDR3 coding DNA: TGTGCCAGCAGCGGATCGAAGCGGGAGGCCTACTACGAGCAGTACTTC. Translated, it gives CASSGSKREAYYEQYF.

Only a few counts were recorded for this clonotype. The rearrangement links TRBV7-6 to TRBJ2-1, with TRBD2 as a possible D gene (6 bases). CDR3 length: 14 residues. V was pared by 3 bases and J by 4 bases, with 10 bases between. Germline V gene sequence: CDR1 SGHVS, CDR2 FNYEAQ. Here the CDR3 DNA reads TGTGCCAGCAGCTTTGCGCGGGGTTACAATGAGCAGTTCTTC. Amino acids: CASSFARGYNEQFF.

The sample holds many counts of this clonotype. V usage is TRBV7-3 and J usage is TRBJ2-1, with 14 bases matching TRBD2. The germline V gene encodes CDR1 SGHTA and CDR2 FQGTGA. The CDR3 extends over 20 amino acids. The J segment lost 4 bases and the V segment lost 0 bases, leaving 11 bases of the junction unmatched. CDR3 nucleotides: TGTGCCAGCAGCTTAACTGGGGGGCGCGGGACTAGCGGGGGTTACAATGAGCAGTTCTTC. It translates to CASSLTGGRGTSGGYNEQFF.

This clonotype was detected many times. The V call is TRBV6-2 or TRBV6-3, the J call TRBJ2-1; D is ambiguous. The V gene's germline CDR1 is MNHEY and CDR2 SVGEGT. The ends were cut back, 7 bases at V and 7 bases at J, with 17 bases in the middle. The CDR3 covers 14 residues. For the CDR3, the DNA is TGTGCCAGCACCAATCCTAGTGGTGGAAATGAGCAGTTCTTC. It specifies CASTNPSGGNEQFF.

This chain connects TRBV12-3 or TRBV12-4 to TRBJ2-1; unclear D gene. This CDR3 region has 15 residues. V lost 4 bases, J lost 0 bases, and 10 bases lay in between. The CDR3 nucleotides read TGTGCCAGCAGTTCCACGAGGAGCTCCTACAATGAGCAGTTCTTC. Protein product: CASSSTRSSYNEQFF.